Below, 3 T cell receptor beta chains from the same sample are listed, as sequenced in a study of T-cell reconstitution after alpha-beta-depleted transplantation in children. Unique molecular identifiers featured in how the TCRbeta library was prepared. TCRdb independently ran MiXCR on the PCR reads; one entry per CDR3 protein. The repertoire holds some 490,000 distinct CDR3 sequences, with approximately 12% as singletons. The input for sequencing was PBMCs from the stem cell graft donor, taken from the stem cell graft. These receptors all come from a human donor who donated a stem cell graft to a child with combined immunodeficiency.

This clonotype was detected many times. The chain joins TRBV7-9 to TRBJ1-1; D is undetermined. CDR1 and CDR2 from the germline V gene are SEHNR and FQNEAQ (reference sequence). The CDR3 spans 12 residues. Trimming left V 3 bases short and J 1 base short, with 3 bases between. The CDR3 sequence is CASSFWNTEAFF. For the CDR3, the DNA is TGTGCCAGCAGCTTCTGGAACACTGAAGCTTTCTTT.

The gene calls are TRBV9 and TRBJ1-5; tentative D call: TRBD1 (5 bases). The V gene lost 0 bases and the J gene lost 0 bases, with 7 bases spanning the gap. This CDR3 has 15 residues. CDR1 is SGDLS, CDR2 YYNGEE, per germline. This CDR3 is CASSVDGGSNQPQHF. The CDR3 nucleotides are TGTGCCAGCAGCGTAGATGGGGGTAGCAATCAGCCCCAGCATTTT.

The sample holds many counts of this clonotype. The chain recombines TRBV7-8 with TRBJ2-1; D is undetermined. Germline V gene lookup returns CDR1 SGHVS and CDR2 FQNEAQ. Between the trimmed V and J ends, which lost 4 bases and 0 bases, there was a span of 13 bases. This CDR3 contains 16 residues. CDR3: CASSSRRLGSYNEQFF. The CDR3 bases are TGTGCCAGCAGCTCGAGAAGATTGGGCTCCTACAATGAGCAGTTCTTC.